This entry lists 12 T cell receptor beta chains sequenced from one sample in a study of blood T cell repertoires in COVID-19. Method: immunoSEQ multiplex PCR; TCRdb's copy keeps in-frame clones and lacks some. The table has approximately 270,000 clones, almost 90% seen once. The sample was peripheral blood. The origin of the receptors is a man older than 75 with acute or convalescent COVID-19.

Only one count was recorded for this clone. The rearrangement uses TRBV5-1 and TRBJ1-1; 7 bases match TRBD1. After removal of 4 bases from V and 4 bases from J, the junction contained 10 bases not matched to a gene. The length of the CDR3 is 15 residues. The germline V gene encodes CDR1 SGHRS and CDR2 YFSETQ. The CDR3 reads CASSPRQGGSTEAFF. CDR3 nucleotides: TGCGCCAGCAGCCCTCGACAGGGTGGAAGCACTGAAGCTTTCTTT.

The chain carries TRBV9 and TRBJ2-2; TRBD2 agrees at 10 bases. The V and J ends lost 2 bases and 3 bases, in that order; junction bases with no gene match: 1. The CDR3 is 15 amino acids. CDR1 is SGDLS, CDR2 YYNGEE, per germline. The CDR3 loop reads CASSVSGGYTGELFF. Here the CDR3 DNA reads TGTGCCAGCAGCGTTAGCGGGGGGTACACCGGGGAGCTGTTTTTT.

V is TRBV18 and J is TRBJ1-4; D possibly corresponds to TRBD1 (6 bases). Trimming pared 2 bases from V and 8 bases from J, leaving 15 bases between. This CDR3 has 15 residues. CDR1 KGHSH and CDR2 LQKENI come from the germline V gene. The CDR3 loop reads CASSPGDLQGEKLFF. CDR3 in DNA: TGTGCCAGCTCACCAGGTGACCTTCAGGGGGAAAAACTGTTTTTT.

This clone was detected a few times. The chain carries TRBV7-9 and TRBJ1-1; 8 bases map to TRBD1. This CDR3 spans 14 amino acids. Trimming at V came to 5 bases and at J to 5 bases, leaving 7 bases not matched to a gene. Germline CDR1 reads SEHNR; CDR2 reads FQNEAQ (reference sequence). CDR3 region: CASSVGQGRTEAFF. DNA of the CDR3: TGTGCCAGCAGCGTAGGACAGGGAAGGACTGAAGCTTTCTTT.

This sequence joins TRBV10-1 and TRBJ1-1; 7 positions agree with TRBD1. CDR1 and CDR2 (germline): WNHNN, SYGVQD (reference sequence). V lost 0 bases and J lost 2; bases outside the gene matches: 21. This CDR3 is 21 amino acids long. The CDR3 region has the DNA TGCGCCAGCAGTGAGTCTCGGCAGGGGTCGTTAAGGGGGCTTTTTAACACTGAAGCTTTCTTT. Its translation: CASSESRQGSLRGLFNTEAFF.

The genes are TRBV6-6 and TRBJ2-6; 15 bases are shared with TRBD2. The CDR3 consists of 13 residues. Germline CDR1 MNHNY, CDR2 SVGAGI (reference sequence). After removal of 2 bases from V and 19 bases from J, the junction contained 3 bases not matched to a gene. The CDR3 nucleotides are TGTGCCAGCAGTTACGGGACTAGCGGGGGGCCTACTTTC. This encodes CASSYGTSGGPTF.

This clone was observed a handful of times. The J gene is TRBJ2-1, the V gene TRBV10-3; 13 bases line up with TRBD2. Unmatched junction bases numbered 6, after V lost 5 bases and J lost 8 bases. This CDR3 is 15 amino acids long. Germline loops: CDR1 ENHRY, CDR2 SYGVKD. CDR3 bases: TGTGCCATCAGTCGGACTAGCGGGGGTGGGGATGAGCAGTTCTTC. It specifies CAISRTSGGGDEQFF.

The CDR3 here is CASSLKRSPNYGYTF. CDR3 DNA sequence: TGCGCCAGCAGCCTCAAGAGAAGCCCGAACTATGGCTACACCTTC. The chain uses TRBV4-3 and TRBJ1-2, with unresolved D. Trimming cost V 4 bases and J 2 bases, with 14 bases left between them. The length of the CDR3 is 15 residues. CDR1 and CDR2 from the germline V gene are LGHNA and YSLEER.

This chain connects TRBV9 to TRBJ1-1; TRBD1 agrees at 7 bases. CDR1 SGDLS and CDR2 YYNGEE come from the germline V gene. CDR3 length: 14 amino acids. Trimming at V came to 0 bases and at J to 8 bases, leaving 7 bases not matched to a gene. The CDR3 DNA reads as TGTGCCAGCAGCGTAGGACAGGGACCGTACGAAGCTTTCTTT. Its protein product is CASSVGQGPYEAFF.

The DNA for the CDR3 is TGCAGTGCTAGTGGGGACAGGGGTGCCTACGAGCAGTACTTC. Protein sequence: CSASGDRGAYEQYF. The chain uses TRBV20-1 and TRBJ2-7; 10 bases align to TRBD1. There are 14 residues in the CDR3. In germline, CDR1 is DFQATT, CDR2 SNEGSKA (reference sequence). Trimming at V came to 3 bases and at J to 2 bases, leaving 4 bases not matched to a gene.

The chain links TRBV3-1 (or the pseudogene TRBV3-2) to TRBJ2-1; D perhaps matches TRBD2 (6 bases). The germline V gene has CDR1 LGHDT and CDR2 YNNKEL (reference sequence). Trimming removed 0 bases at V and 12 bases at J, with 15 bases between. The CDR3 has 14 residues. The CDR3 DNA reads as TGTGCCAGCAGCCAAGATTTAGGGCGGGGCGGGCAGTTCTTC. Protein: CASSQDLGRGGQFF.

The rearrangement uses TRBV6-4 and TRBJ2-7; 8 positions agree with TRBD2. Per the germline V gene, CDR1 is MRHNA and CDR2 is SNTAGT. J was trimmed by 7 bases and V by 6 bases; bases with no gene match: 8. This CDR3 region has 13 residues. This chain's CDR3 is CASSEAGAGEQYF. For the CDR3, the DNA is TGTGCCAGCAGCGAAGCGGGAGCAGGGGAGCAGTACTTC.